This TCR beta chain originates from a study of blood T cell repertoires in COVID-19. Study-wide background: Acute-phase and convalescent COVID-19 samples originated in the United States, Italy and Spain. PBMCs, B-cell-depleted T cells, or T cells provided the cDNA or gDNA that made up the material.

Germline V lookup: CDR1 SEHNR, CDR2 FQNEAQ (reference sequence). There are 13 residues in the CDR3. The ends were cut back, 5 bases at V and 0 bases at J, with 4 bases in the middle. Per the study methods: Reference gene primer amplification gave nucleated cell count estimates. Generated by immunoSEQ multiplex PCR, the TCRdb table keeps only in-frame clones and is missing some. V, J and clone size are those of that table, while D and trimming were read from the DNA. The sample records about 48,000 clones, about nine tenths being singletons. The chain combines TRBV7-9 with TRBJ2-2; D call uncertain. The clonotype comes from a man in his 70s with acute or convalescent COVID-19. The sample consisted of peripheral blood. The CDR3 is CASSTANTGELFF. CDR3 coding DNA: TGTGCCAGCAGCACAGCGAACACCGGGGAGCTGTTTTTT.